The entry below describes one T cell receptor beta chain. This clonotype is judged medium-sized (0.01 to 0.1%). Its antigen target is currently unknown. Per-base qualities were not stored, and no clone one base away is much larger. From the cysteine through the phenylalanine, the CDR3 covers 16 amino acids. Left in the record is the CDR3 DNA by itself, 48 bases read in frame from the first base. Trimming costs V 5 bases and J 6 bases, and their ends lie 20 bases apart. Reading the germline V gene gives CDR1 MDHEN and CDR2 SYDVKM. The sample originates from a study of naive and memory T cell subsets (dated by TCRdb to about 2017). About the investigation overall: Sorted naive and memory T cell subsets from peripheral blood were analyzed in the study using a UMI-based, open-source pipeline for TCR alpha and beta sequencing. IgG serology results and the functional CMV T cell responses were in complete agreement. RNA was DNase-treated and reverse transcribed with TCR constant-region primers, mostly using SuperScript III.

The research as a whole found: Clonotypes were defined as single alpha or beta chain sequences, not paired alpha/beta receptors. RNA-based TCR counts may be influenced by expression changes linked to T cell activation and differentiation. In both CD4 and CD8 cells, a rise in Gini index and a fall in Shannon and inverse Simpson diversity were observed from naive through CM, EM and EMRA. The abundance of TCRs followed a power law with an exponent that differed between naive and memory subsets yet stayed consistent across the three individuals. No ground truth was available to validate the repertoire findings for the naive and memory subsets. Following error correction, more than 95% of naive TCR sequences occurred only once, which made naive abundance distributions much steeper than those of memory subsets.

Library method: UMI-ligation and nested PCR. The beta constant-region primer consisted of an equimolar mixture of two oligonucleotides that together covered TRBC1 and TRBC2. Four rounds of PCR, combining the SP2 primer with nested alpha and beta constant-region primers, were used to amplify the ligated cDNA. A single-stranded oligonucleotide bearing the SP2 primer plus a 12-nucleotide UMI was ligated onto the 3' end of the cDNA by T4 RNA ligase 1. Incubation of the ligation reaction was carried out at 16 degrees C for roughly 19-25 hours. PCR2 was typically run as a SYBR Green qPCR and stopped at a predetermined threshold to prevent over-amplification. Agencourt AMPure XP magnetic beads were used for all purifications after the first. Libraries were quantified by Qubit and checked on a TapeStation, where a main peak was expected near 650 bp. Sequencing of the pooled libraries was done on an Illumina MiSeq using v2 2x251 paired-end kits, which typically yielded about 0.85-2 million reads per sample. Libraries were pooled at around 4 nM per sample, and roughly 4.5-7.5% PhiX was added to improve cluster recognition. The paper's processing steps were these. FASTQ reads processed by Demultiplexor were assigned V and J genes by Decombinator through tag matching that tolerated a single base-pair mismatch. UMIs were used by Collapsinator to correct both sequencing errors and frequency errors arising from PCR heterogeneity. TCRs were translated and CDR3s were extracted from the conserved cysteine to the FGXG phenylalanine by CDR3Translator, with non-productive sequences being flagged. Gini, Shannon entropy and inverse Simpson indices were computed after subsampling the repertoires to the same number of UMI-defined TCRs. Within the linear range, a power law was fitted to clonotype abundance distributions using maximum likelihood. When run on a single naive CD8 sample, MIGEC and the pipeline yielded similar UMI counts, similar unique TCR numbers and similar clonal distributions. A set of 7,322 CMV-associated CDR3 sequences, compiled from VDJdb and a published dataset, was used to search the repertoires. TCRdb trimmed the raw reads at Q25, called clones with MiXCR and kept productive beta chains. Each record represents a unique CDR3 protein, reported with the most common genes and DNA among its rows. The authors' filters were not applied to this entry. For this sample the table gives some 10,000 distinct CDR3 sequences, of which roughly 5.5% were detected only once. Roughly 50% of the sample is taken by the ten largest.

Separate amplification of TCR alpha and beta chain libraries was performed from the second PCR step onward. To determine each donor's CMV status, fresh PBMCs were stimulated overnight with CMV viral lysate, and IFNgamma production from CD4+ T cells was then assessed. CD4 T cells were positively selected using Miltenyi beads, after which CD8 T cells were positively selected from the CD4-negative fraction. Cells were stained for CD3, CD4, CD8, CD45RA, CD27 and a live/dead dye and were sorted on a BD Aria II into four subsets based on CD45RA and CD27. The sorting gate for effector memory cells was CD45RA-CD27-, and the sorting gate for EMRA cells was CD45RA+CD27-. Blood came from three healthy volunteers, each fractionated into CD4 and CD8 T cells and then into four differentiation subsets. Approximately 130 ml of peripheral blood was drawn per donor, and PBMC were isolated by Ficoll-Paque PLUS density-gradient centrifugation. Sorted cells were lysed in RLT buffer, after which RNA was extracted using a Qiagen RNeasy kit and stored at -80 degrees C.

The sequence joins TRBV28 to TRBJ1-5; possibly the D gene is TRBD1, per 6 matching bases. The receptor was derived from a human donor in good health. The specimen sequenced was CD4+ TEMRA cells from blood. Per the publication, the cell subset or site label means: effector memory re-expressing CD45RA, CD45RA+ CD27-. The CDR3 region has the sequence CASSLPPGAGGQPQHF. The bases read TGTGCCAGCAGTCTCCCCCCGGGGGCGGGCGGTCAGCCCCAGCATTTT.